This entry concerns a single TCR beta chain. In its sample, this clonotype was seen many times. Its antigen specificity is not known. The input lacks base qualities; no much larger clone sits a single base away. The iRepertoire nested amplicon-rescue multiplex PCR (arm-PCR) platform was used to amplify TCR alpha and beta CDR3 regions from RNA. The input for one-step reverse transcription and amplification was roughly 85-400 ng of tissue mRNA or PBMC total RNA. Following bead purification, Illumina adapters were added by a secondary multiplex PCR, and the libraries were gel-purified between 200 and 400 bp. Internal 6-nucleotide barcodes were carried by the libraries and were used for demultiplexing. The libraries were sequenced on an Illumina MiSeq using 2x220 or 2x250 nucleotide paired-end reads. Regarding the original processing steps: Paired reads were merged with FLASH 1.2.11 and aligned to the GRCh37 human genome with BWA-MEM before extracting TRA and TRB reads. An IMGT-derived reference of cassette sequences and CDR3 motifs, with pseudogenes included, was used for V and J assignment. Reads were translated in three frames, and productive CDR3s were defined by a C…FGXG motif without stop codons. A clonotype was defined as a unique combination of a V-J cassette pair and a CDR3 amino acid sequence. Hamming distance filtering was applied to reads, with thresholds set by the sequence error rate of each sample in mapped regions. The public sequencing data were trimmed at Q25 with fastp and processed into clonotypes with MiXCR by TCRdb, which kept only in-frame beta chains. Records with the same CDR3 protein are collapsed into one entry carrying the most frequent genes and DNA. The V and J calls and clone size are TCRdb's, not the authors'. The sample table shows around 90,000 distinct CDR3 sequences, and 40% are seen once. Roughly two fifths of the sample comes from the top ten.

Including cysteine and phenylalanine, the CDR3 has 16 amino acids. Left in the record is the CDR3 DNA by itself, 48 bases read in frame from the first base. Germline trimming: 5 bases from V, 2 bases from J; junction bases outside gene matches: 9. CDR1 and CDR2, looked up from the germline V gene, are MNHNS and SASEGT. These data are taken from a study of glioma-infiltrating T cells (dated by TCRdb to between 2015 and 2016). Notes on the research overall: Glioma tissue, non-neoplastic brain tissue and matched peripheral blood mononuclear cells were used as sources from which TCR alpha- and beta-chain repertoires were sequenced. Three low-grade glioma patients, about eight primary glioblastoma patients and three non-glioma patients contributing non-neoplastic brain tissue were included in the paired cohort. To measure divergence between tissue and blood T-cell populations, each tissue-infiltrating repertoire was compared with the peripheral blood repertoire of the same patient. Results the study describes overall, beyond this receptor: The group comparisons were based on small numbers of patients: three non-neoplastic, three low-grade glioma and seven to nine glioblastoma patients. In non-neoplastic patients, VJ-independent divergence between tissue and blood fell below expectation, whereas in all gliomas, and especially in low-grade gliomas, the divergence rose above expectation. Only a very small number of CDR3 sequences turned up in both tissue and blood, a result put down to high CDR3 diversity combined with limited sampling.

Sequencing was done on a sample of glioma tissue, nonneoplastic brain tissue, or PBMCs (not recorded which). The sequence derives from a human donor with low-grade glioma or glioblastoma, undergoing nonglioma brain surgery, or in good health (not recorded which). This chain is built from TRBV6-1 and TRBJ2-3; 8 junctional bases match TRBD1. The bases read TGTGCCAGCAGTAAGACCGGGACAGGATTCACAGATACGCAGTATTTT. This yields the protein CASSKTGTGFTDTQYF.